The 20 T cell receptor beta chains below all came from one sample that was sequenced in a study of blood T cell repertoires in COVID-19. Some clones are missing from TCRdb's copy, which holds only in-frame ones; the method was immunoSEQ multiplex PCR. Among over 200,000 clones listed, nearly 90% were seen once. Material: PBMCs or T cells enriched from blood (not recorded which). The source of these receptors is a man in his thirties or forties who had recovered from COVID-19.

The chain couples TRBV6-5 to TRBJ2-2, with 9 bases lining up with TRBD2. The CDR3 contains 16 residues. V shed 0 bases, J shed 6 bases, and the junction held 5 bases outside the gene matches. In germline, CDR1 is MNHEY, CDR2 SVGAGI. CDR3 in amino acids: CASSYSAGGPAGELFF. DNA for the CDR3: TGTGCCAGCAGTTACTCGGCGGGGGGGCCGGCCGGGGAGCTGTTTTTT.

The chain employs TRBV5-1 and TRBJ2-5, with 7 nucleotides matching TRBD1. Germline CDR1 and CDR2: SGHRS and YFSETQ. The V gene end was trimmed by 5 bases and the J gene end by 5 bases; junction bases not matched to a gene: 9. CDR3 length: 14 residues. CDR3 DNA: TGCGCCAGCAGTTCGACCAGGGGGATGGAGACCCAGTACTTC. The encoded protein is CASSSTRGMETQYF.

V usage is TRBV6-5 and J usage is TRBJ2-1, with unresolved D. V shed 3 bases and J shed 10 bases, with 10 bases lying between them. Germline CDR1 MNHEY, CDR2 SVGAGI. This CDR3 comprises 12 residues. This CDR3 is CASSYDSREQFF. For the CDR3, the DNA is TGTGCCAGCAGTTATGATTCCCGGGAGCAGTTCTTC.

V gene TRBV7-9 combines with J gene TRBJ2-2; TRBD1 matches at 11 bases. V was pared by 5 bases and J by 1 base, with 9 bases of the junction left unmatched. This CDR3 is built from 18 residues. Germline-derived CDR1 and CDR2 are SEHNR and FQNEAQ (reference sequence). The CDR3 DNA follows: TGTGCCAGCAGCGTAGGACAGGGGGCTACCTGGAACACCGGGGAGCTGTTTTTT. This gives the protein CASSVGQGATWNTGELFF. The full variable domain, with the rest looked up from reference TRBV7-9 and TRBJ2-2, is DTGVSQNPRHKITKRGQNVTFRCDPISEHNRLYWYRQTLGQGPEFLTYFQNEAQLEKSRLLSDRFSAERPKGSFSTLEIQRTEQGDSAMYLCASSVGQGATWNTGELFFGEGSRLTVL.

This sequence joins TRBV7-9 and TRBJ2-2; 7 nucleotides agree with TRBD1. This CDR3 is built from 16 residues. Trimming removed 6 bases from V and 4 bases from J; junction bases left unmatched: 11. The germline V gene has CDR1 SEHNR and CDR2 FQNEAQ (reference sequence). The CDR3 here is CASRRQGSRSTGELFF. CDR3 DNA: TGTGCCAGCAGACGACAGGGTTCGCGTAGCACCGGGGAGCTGTTTTTT.

The chain couples TRBV5-4 to TRBJ2-7; 7 bases fit TRBD2. CDR1 is SGHNT and CDR2 is YYREEE in the germline V gene (reference sequence). This CDR3 contains 15 residues. Trimming took 0 bases from V and 2 from J; bases not matched to a gene: 5. The CDR3 nucleotides are TGTGCCAGCAGCTTGGGCGGGAGAACACCCTACGAGCAGTACTTC. Amino acid sequence: CASSLGGRTPYEQYF.

The CDR3 DNA follows: TGCGCCAGCAGCCAAGAAGGACCGGGACAGGGGTATAAGTCATCCTATGGCTACACCTTC. As protein: CASSQEGPGQGYKSSYGYTF. The chain carries TRBV4-1 and TRBJ1-2, with 10 nucleotides matching TRBD1. CDR1 is MGHRA and CDR2 is YSYEKL in the germline V gene. The CDR3 covers 20 residues. Losses at the gene ends were 0 bases for V and 4 bases for J; bases not matched to a gene: 17.

The chain couples TRBV19 to TRBJ1-5; 8 nucleotides line up with TRBD1. The junction had 6 bases not matched to a gene; V was cut back by 6 bases and J by 2 bases. The germline V gene encodes CDR1 LNHDA and CDR2 SQIVND (reference sequence). The CDR3 consists of 15 residues. The CDR3 here is CASRETGVGNQPQHF. CDR3 bases: TGTGCCAGTAGAGAGACAGGGGTTGGCAATCAGCCCCAGCATTTT. Supplemented by reference TRBV19 and TRBJ1-5, the full variable domain reads DGGITQSPKYLFRKEGQNVTLSCEQNLNHDAMYWYRQDPGQGLRLIYYSQIVNDFQKGDIAEGYSVSREKKESFPLTVTSAQKNPTAFYLCASRETGVGNQPQHFGDGTRLSIL.

The rearrangement links TRBV13 to TRBJ2-7; 8 bases fit TRBD1. Germline V CDR1 and CDR2: PRHDT, FYEKMQ (reference sequence). The CDR3 is 16 residues long. The ends lost 5 bases at V and 5 bases at J; junction bases unmatched: 14. The CDR3 spells CASSPLNPGGGDEQYF. The CDR3 DNA follows: TGTGCCAGCAGCCCTTTAAACCCAGGGGGCGGGGACGAGCAGTACTTC.

V is TRBV2 and J is TRBJ1-4, with 7 nucleotides matching TRBD1. The length of the CDR3 is 14 residues. Germline CDR1 is SNHLY and CDR2 is FYNNEI. The trim removed 5 bases at V and 4 bases at J, leaving 4 bases unmatched. For the CDR3, the DNA is TGTGCCAGCAGTCGGACAGGACGTAATGAAAAACTGTTTTTT. This sequence encodes CASSRTGRNEKLFF.

The chain couples TRBV4-3 to TRBJ2-5; the D gene is possibly TRBD2 (6 bases). This CDR3 is 15 amino acids long. The germline V gene has CDR1 LGHNA and CDR2 YSLEER. The V gene lost 1 base and the J gene lost 2 bases, with 11 bases spanning the gap. CDR3 nucleotide sequence: TGCGCCAGCAGCCAAGGGGCGGGGATACAAGAGACCCAGTACTTC. It yields the protein CASSQGAGIQETQYF.

Here the CDR3 reads CASSRFPVSGNTIYF. Here the CDR3 DNA reads TGCGCCAGCAGCCGTTTCCCCGTCTCTGGAAACACCATATATTTT. The chain joins TRBV23-1 to TRBJ1-3; D not resolved. TRBV23-1 is annotated as an ORF whose role is uncertain. The V gene lost 6 bases and the J gene lost 0 bases, with 12 bases spanning the gap. The CDR3 is made up of 15 amino acids.

V usage is TRBV3-1 (or the pseudogene TRBV3-2) and J usage is TRBJ2-7, with 15 nucleotides matching TRBD2. Looked up from germline, CDR1 is LGHDT and CDR2 is YNNKEL (reference sequence). The V and J ends lost 2 bases and 0 bases, in that order; junction bases with no gene match: 20. The CDR3 consists of 23 residues. Here the CDR3 reads CASSQPVVGTSGRRDTFSYEQYF. As DNA, the CDR3 is TGTGCCAGCAGCCAACCCGTGGTTGGGACTAGCGGGAGGCGTGATACTTTCTCCTACGAGCAGTACTTC.

This chain joins TRBV15 and TRBJ2-1, with D perhaps TRBD2 (6 bases). Germline CDR1 and CDR2: LNHNV and YYDKDF (reference sequence). This CDR3 region has 15 residues. V lost 0 bases, J lost 8 bases, and 14 bases lay in between. Written as DNA, the CDR3 is TGTGCCACCAGCAGAGATAAGCAACTAGCAGATGAGCAGTTCTTC. This translates into CATSRDKQLADEQFF.

The CDR3 sequence is CASNSGGLDTQYF. The CDR3 DNA reads TGTGCCAGCAACAGCGGGGGGCTAGATACGCAGTATTTT. The chain has TRBV7-2 and TRBJ2-3, with 9 bases lining up with TRBD2. V lost 7 bases to trimming and J lost 5 bases; unmatched junction nucleotides: 4. CDR3 length equals 13 residues. CDR1 and CDR2 from the germline V gene are SGHTA and FQGNSA.

This chain joins TRBV9 and TRBJ2-3, with TRBD2 matching over 8 bases. This CDR3 has 18 amino acids. Trimming removed 0 bases from V and 1 base from J; junction bases left unmatched: 10. Germline lookup yields CDR1 SGDLS and CDR2 YYNGEE. The CDR3, as DNA: TGTGCCAGCAGCGTAGCCCCCACCTTTAGCGGGGGCACAGATACGCAGTATTTT. Its translation is CASSVAPTFSGGTDTQYF.

The gene calls are TRBV7-2 and TRBJ2-7; 9 positions match TRBD1. CDR1 and CDR2 from the germline V gene are SGHTA and FQGNSA. This CDR3 has 13 residues. Trimming removed 8 bases from V and 10 bases from J; junction bases left unmatched: 12. CDR3 sequence (DNA): TGTGCCAGCTCCAGGGGACAGGGCCAGGTACAGTACTTC. This encodes CASSRGQGQVQYF.

V gene TRBV19 combines with J gene TRBJ2-7; the D gene is possibly TRBD2 (6 bases). Germline CDR1 reads LNHDA; CDR2 reads SQIVND (reference sequence). The germline V and J ends were trimmed by 6 bases and 4 bases, with 13 bases remaining between them. CDR3 length equals 13 residues. The CDR3 DNA follows: TGTGCCAGTAGAGTCGGGAGAGGGTACGAGCAGTACTTC. Translating it yields CASRVGRGYEQYF.

This chain links TRBV15 with TRBJ2-4; D may be TRBD2 (5 bases). The ends were cut back, 0 bases at V and 1 base at J, with 19 bases in the middle. This CDR3 contains 19 residues. The germline CDR1 and CDR2 sequences are LNHNV and YYDKDF (reference sequence). The CDR3 loop is CATSRERVRLRVAKNIQYF. CDR3 bases: TGTGCCACCAGCAGAGAACGAGTAAGGTTGAGGGTGGCCAAAAACATTCAGTACTTC.

In this sample, this clone turned up many times. The rearrangement joins TRBV3-1 (or the pseudogene TRBV3-2) to TRBJ2-5; no firm D call. Germline CDR1 and CDR2: LGHDT and YNNKEL (reference sequence). This CDR3 has 14 amino acids. V was pared by 0 bases and J by 5 bases, with 10 bases between. The CDR3 reads CASSQDGQRETQYF. CDR3 DNA sequence: TGTGCCAGCAGCCAAGACGGCCAGAGGGAGACCCAGTACTTC.